Presented here are 16 T cell receptor beta chains from one specimen sequenced in a study of T cell responses to AZD1222 COVID-19 vaccine. Assay used: immunoSEQ multiplex PCR; TCRdb lists only in-frame clones, some missing. The table shows approximately 90,000 clones, with roughly 92% occurring only once. The sequences come from peripheral blood, collected on day 0 of AZD1222 vaccination. These receptors came from an adult in good health.

V is TRBV19 and J is TRBJ1-3; 7 nucleotides align to TRBD1. CDR1 LNHDA and CDR2 SQIVND come from the germline V gene (reference sequence). This CDR3 spans 17 amino acids. After removal of 4 bases from V and 1 base from J, the junction contained 10 bases not matched to a gene. The DNA for the CDR3 is TGTGCCAGTAGTAGTTTGACAGGGACCCCATCTGGAAACACCATATATTTT. Amino acids: CASSSLTGTPSGNTIYF.

The rearrangement uses TRBV28 and TRBJ1-2; D not certain. The CDR3 loop spans 13 amino acids. V lost 6 bases, J lost 0 bases, and 8 bases lay in between. Germline CDR1 and CDR2: MDHEN and SYDVKM. The chain's CDR3 is CASSDKANYGYTF. CDR3 coding DNA: TGTGCCAGCAGCGACAAAGCTAACTATGGCTACACCTTC.

This chain connects TRBV10-3 to TRBJ1-1, with D maybe TRBD1 (6 bases). The CDR3 consists of 17 residues. Trimming left V 7 bases short and J 1 base short, with 22 bases between. Germline CDR1 ENHRY, CDR2 SYGVKD. CDR3 loop: CAIKSVDRRSENTEAFF. CDR3 nucleotide sequence: TGTGCCATCAAGTCAGTTGACAGGAGATCAGAGAACACTGAAGCTTTCTTT.

This chain connects TRBV7-9 to TRBJ1-4; 7 bases fit TRBD1. This CDR3 has 18 residues. CDR1 is SEHNR, CDR2 FQNEAQ, per germline (reference sequence). After removal of 5 bases from V and 3 bases from J, the junction contained 15 bases not matched to a gene. CDR3 nucleotides: TGTGCCAGCAGCCGACAGGGTCGCAGCGGATTGTCTAATGAAAAACTGTTTTTT. Translated: CASSRQGRSGLSNEKLFF.

The chain combines TRBV18 with TRBJ2-3; D unresolved. The V gene's germline CDR1 is KGHSH and CDR2 LQKENI. With 2 bases removed from V and 2 bases from J, the gap between germline ends came to 8 bases. The CDR3 is 14 residues long. In nucleotides, the CDR3 is TGTGCCAGCTCACCAGGGGTCCCCACAGATACGCAGTATTTT. The encoded protein is CASSPGVPTDTQYF.

This clone has just one count. This chain connects TRBV6-5 to TRBJ1-5; 7 bases align to TRBD1. Germline V gene sequence: CDR1 MNHEY, CDR2 SVGAGI. The CDR3 runs to 14 residues. V trimming: 5 bases; J trimming: 6 bases; junction bases outside the gene matches: 7. CDR3 DNA sequence: TGTGCCAGCAGTCCTGACAGGGTTAGTCAGCCCCAGCATTTT. Residues: CASSPDRVSQPQHF.

The gene calls are TRBV4-2 and TRBJ1-1; the match to TRBD1 covers 7 bases. Germline CDR1 LGHNA, CDR2 YNFKEQ. The V segment lost 2 bases and the J segment 2 bases; nucleotides outside the gene matches: 5. The CDR3 runs 15 residues. DNA for the CDR3: TGTGCCAGCAGCCAACAGGACAGGCTTAACACTGAAGCTTTCTTT. Translating gives CASSQQDRLNTEAFF.

The V and J genes are TRBV10-3 and TRBJ2-1; TRBD2 matches 11 bases. V shed 4 bases, J shed 0 bases, and the junction held 5 bases outside the gene matches. The CDR3 spans 17 residues. Per germline, CDR1 ENHRY and CDR2 SYGVKD. The CDR3 sequence: CAISVISGGGSYNEQFF. The CDR3 bases are TGTGCCATCAGTGTAATTAGCGGGGGGGGCTCCTACAATGAGCAGTTCTTC.

The chain couples TRBV15 to TRBJ1-2; possibly TRBD1 for D (5 bases). Germline V gives CDR1 LNHNV, CDR2 YYDKDF (reference sequence). V was shortened by 0 bases and J by 4 bases, with 21 bases between the two germline ends. This CDR3 comprises 18 residues. The CDR3, as DNA: TGTGCCACCAGCAGAGATCGGATTGCCAGGGAAGGGATCTATGGCTACACCTTC. It codes for CATSRDRIAREGIYGYTF.

V and J are TRBV6-6 and TRBJ1-4; D remains unclear. The V end lost 4 bases, the J end lost 8 bases, and 17 bases lay between the germline ends. CDR3 size: 15 residues. The germline CDR1 and CDR2 sequences are MNHNY and SVGAGI (reference sequence). The CDR3 region is CASSSVSGSGEKLFF. Written as DNA, the CDR3 is TGTGCCAGCAGTTCCGTTTCGGGTTCGGGGGAAAAACTGTTTTTT.

The chain links TRBV4-2 to TRBJ2-7, with D perhaps matching TRBD2 (6 bases). CDR1 is LGHNA, CDR2 YNFKEQ, per germline. This CDR3 contains 15 residues. Trimming pared 1 base from V and 0 bases from J, leaving 10 bases between. The CDR3 nucleotides read TGTGCCAGCAGCCAAGGGGGGGAAGACTCCTACGAGCAGTACTTC. Translation gives CASSQGGEDSYEQYF.

This chain joins TRBV4-1 and TRBJ2-3; 11 nucleotides agree with TRBD2. V was pared by 3 bases and J by 2 bases, with 7 bases of the junction left unmatched. Germline-derived CDR1 and CDR2 are MGHRA and YSYEKL. The CDR3 is made up of 17 amino acids. CDR3: CASSQETSGGFTDTQYF. The DNA of the CDR3 is TGCGCCAGCAGCCAGGAAACTAGCGGGGGCTTCACAGATACGCAGTATTTT.

This clone was detected once. This chain joins TRBV5-6 and TRBJ1-3; TRBD1 agrees at 7 bases. Germline V gene lookup returns CDR1 SGHDT and CDR2 YYEEEE. The CDR3 totals 13 residues. V shed 4 bases and J 12 bases; nucleotides not matched to a gene: 10. The CDR3 sequence: CASSPTGDDIIYF. DNA of the CDR3: TGTGCCAGCAGCCCCACAGGGGACGATATCATATATTTT. Based on the CDR3 plus reference TRBV5-6 and TRBJ1-3, the full variable domain is DAGVTQSPTHLIKTRGQQVTLRCSPKSGHDTVSWYQQALGQGPQFIFQYYEEEERQRGNFPDRFSGHQFPNYSSELNVNALLLGDSALYLCASSPTGDDIIYFGEGSWLTVV.

This clone was detected only once. The chain joins TRBV7-2 to TRBJ2-7, with a tentative D call TRBD1 (5 bases). The CDR3 is 15 residues long. V was shortened by 1 base and J by 2 bases, with 12 bases between the two germline ends. Germline CDR1 SGHTA, CDR2 FQGNSA. The chain's CDR3 is CASSLEDSRTYEQYF. DNA of the CDR3: TGTGCCAGCAGCTTAGAAGACAGTAGGACCTACGAGCAGTACTTC.

V is TRBV5-6 and J is TRBJ1-2; possibly TRBD1 for D (6 bases). This CDR3 spans 15 amino acids. Germline V gene lookup returns CDR1 SGHDT and CDR2 YYEEEE. V shed 1 base and J shed 4 bases, with 14 bases lying between them. The DNA for the CDR3 is TGTGCCAGCAGCTTGTCCAGGGGCGGGAGCTATGGCTACACCTTC. Translating it yields CASSLSRGGSYGYTF.

There are a few counts of this clone. This chain links TRBV19 with TRBJ2-7, with 7 nucleotides matching TRBD1. V shed 2 bases, J shed 2 bases, and the junction held 0 bases outside the gene matches. Germline CDR1 is LNHDA and CDR2 is SQIVND (reference sequence). The CDR3 is made up of 13 amino acids. DNA for the CDR3: TGTGCCAGTAGTATAACAGGGGCCTACGAGCAGTACTTC. This gives the protein CASSITGAYEQYF.